The clone carrying this TCR beta chain was detected a few times. HTBI primers from iRepertoire and Arm-PCR of CDR3 regions yielded the TCR beta libraries. From the multiplex PCR reads, TCRdb called clonotypes with MiXCR, one entry per CDR3 protein. Of about 350,000 distinct CDR3 sequences listed, over 15% are singletons. The time point is: newly diagnosed GD, antithyroid drugs for less than 3 months. The TCR library was prepared using RNA isolated from PBMCs. This entry belongs to a study of regulatory T cells in long-lasting Graves disease. These data also featured in a second study, about T cells in Graves' hyperthyroidism and ophthalmopathy. According to that study: The HTBI primer set served for first-round RT-PCR of the TCR CDR3. Also found in blood were most expanded thyroid clonotypes above 0.001.

The material sequenced was peripheral blood mononuclear cells (PBMCs), taken at new diagnosis, from a patient treated with antithyroid drugs. This TCR derives from a man between 40 and 49 years old with Graves disease.

CDR3 amino acids: CASSQGGVYGNTIYF. CDR3 DNA sequence: TGTGCCAGCAGCCAAGGGGGCGTCTATGGAAACACCATATATTTT. The chain links TRBV5-5 to TRBJ1-3, with 7 nucleotides matching TRBD1. The CDR3 is 15 amino acids. The V and J ends lost 4 bases and 3 bases, in that order; junction bases with no gene match: 7. The germline gives CDR1 SGHKS, CDR2 YYEKEE (reference sequence).